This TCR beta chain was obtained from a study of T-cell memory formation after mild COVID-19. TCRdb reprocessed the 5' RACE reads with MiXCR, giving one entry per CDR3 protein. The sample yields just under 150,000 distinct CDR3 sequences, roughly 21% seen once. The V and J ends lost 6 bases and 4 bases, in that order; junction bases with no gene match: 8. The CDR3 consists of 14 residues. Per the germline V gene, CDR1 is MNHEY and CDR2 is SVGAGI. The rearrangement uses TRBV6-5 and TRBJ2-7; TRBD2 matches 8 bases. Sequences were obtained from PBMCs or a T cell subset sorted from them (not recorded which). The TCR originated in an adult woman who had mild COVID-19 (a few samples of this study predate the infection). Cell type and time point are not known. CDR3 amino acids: CASSHGSGEYEQYF. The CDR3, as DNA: TGTGCCAGCAGCCACGGTAGCGGGGAATACGAGCAGTACTTC.